The 28 T cell receptor beta chains presented below share a single source sample, sequenced in a study of blood T cell repertoires in COVID-19. The assay was immunoSEQ multiplex PCR, and TCRdb's table has in-frame clones only and misses some. The sample has around 300,000 clones; over 80% are singletons. Sequenced: peripheral blood. Receptors originate from a woman aged 40 to 50 with acute or convalescent COVID-19.

Note on this clone: Different DNA sequences within this sample yield the same CDR3. V gene TRBV2 combines with J gene TRBJ1-2, with D perhaps TRBD1 (6 bases). Germline V gene lookup returns CDR1 SNHLY and CDR2 FYNNEI. The CDR3 length is 15 residues. Trimming removed 2 bases from V and 4 bases from J, with 14 bases in between. The CDR3 DNA follows: TGTGCCAGCAGTGAACTGTCAGGGGCAACCTATGGCTACACCTTC. Its translation: CASSELSGATYGYTF.

This clone has only one observation. The gene calls are TRBV14 and TRBJ1-2; a weak D match, TRBD1 (6 bases). The CDR3 is 15 amino acids. Germline loops: CDR1 SGHDN, CDR2 FVKESK. Trimming removed 4 bases at V and 4 bases at J, with 16 bases between. CDR3 loop: CASSPRAGVGYGYTF. CDR3 coding DNA: TGTGCCAGCAGCCCCCGGGCAGGGGTCGGCTATGGCTACACCTTC.

V is TRBV11-2 and J is TRBJ1-3; weak D call: TRBD1 (5 bases). CDR3 length: 17 amino acids. Germline V lookup: CDR1 SGHAT, CDR2 FQNNGV. The ends were cut back, 0 bases at V and 4 bases at J, with 16 bases in the middle. CDR3 protein: CASSLDQITGDGNTIYF. The CDR3, as DNA: TGTGCCAGCAGCTTAGATCAGATTACAGGCGACGGAAACACCATATATTTT.

The chain uses TRBV27 and TRBJ1-5; no firm D call. With 1 base removed from V and 6 bases from J, the gap between germline ends came to 13 bases. Germline V gene lookup returns CDR1 MNHEY and CDR2 SMNVEV (reference sequence). The CDR3 is 15 residues long. For the CDR3, the DNA is TGTGCCAGCAGTTTATTTAGTGAAGCAGGTCAGCCCCAGCATTTT. It translates to CASSLFSEAGQPQHF.

The gene calls are TRBV6-5 and TRBJ2-1, with 10 bases matching TRBD2. The CDR3 loop spans 16 amino acids. The junction had 8 bases not matched to a gene; V was cut back by 0 bases and J by 9 bases. The germline V gene encodes CDR1 MNHEY and CDR2 SVGAGI. CDR3 DNA sequence: TGTGCCAGCAGTTACTCAATAGCGGGGGGAGGGGGTGAGCAGTTCTTC. It encodes CASSYSIAGGGGEQFF.

The CDR3 sequence is CASSRDGLAGDTDTQYF. The CDR3 coding sequence is TGCGCCAGCAGCCGGGATGGACTAGCGGGGGACACAGATACGCAGTATTTT. The chain employs TRBV4-1 and TRBJ2-3; 13 nucleotides line up with TRBD2. Germline-derived CDR1 and CDR2 are MGHRA and YSYEKL. V lost 4 bases and J lost 2; bases outside the gene matches: 6. The CDR3 has 17 amino acids.

This chain connects TRBV19 to TRBJ1-2; tentatively, D is TRBD1 (5 bases). V shed 8 bases and J shed 4 bases, with 11 bases lying between them. CDR1 and CDR2 (germline): LNHDA, SQIVND (reference sequence). This CDR3 is built from 12 residues. In DNA, the CDR3 is TGTGCCAGTCAAACAGGCCTCTATGGCTACACCTTC. Amino acid sequence: CASQTGLYGYTF.

This chain's CDR3 is CASEGTGSETQYF. CDR3 nucleotide sequence: TGTGCCAGCGAGGGGACAGGGTCAGAGACCCAGTACTTC. The rearrangement joins TRBV5-8 to TRBJ2-5; 9 bases are shared with TRBD1. The CDR3 has 13 residues. CDR1 is SGHTS and CDR2 is YDEGEE in the germline V gene. With 7 bases clipped from V and 4 bases from J, the junction kept 5 bases outside the gene matches.

The V gene is TRBV4-1, the J gene TRBJ1-2; no firm D call. The length of the CDR3 is 17 residues. From germline, CDR1 is MGHRA and CDR2 YSYEKL. V lost 3 bases and J lost 1, with 18 bases in between. This chain's CDR3 is CASSHLGRERGNYGYTF. For the CDR3, the DNA is TGCGCCAGCAGCCATCTGGGCCGTGAACGGGGTAACTATGGCTACACCTTC.

The chain has TRBV5-1 and TRBJ2-5; TRBD1 aligns across 7 bases. CDR3 length: 16 amino acids. Germline CDR1 and CDR2: SGHRS and YFSETQ. V was pared by 4 bases and J by 0 bases, with 9 bases of the junction left unmatched. The CDR3 region has the DNA TGCGCCAGCAGCCCGAGACAGGGAAGATACCAAGAGACCCAGTACTTC. Residues: CASSPRQGRYQETQYF.

The chain couples TRBV5-5 to TRBJ2-2; unclear D gene. With 1 base removed from V and 5 bases from J, the gap between germline ends came to 9 bases. Germline-derived CDR1 and CDR2 are SGHKS and YYEKEE (reference sequence). The CDR3 has 14 residues. CDR3 amino acids: CASSLFRGTGELFF. The CDR3, as DNA: TGTGCCAGCAGCTTGTTCCGAGGAACCGGGGAGCTGTTTTTT.

The V call is TRBV6-5, the J call TRBJ1-6; 9 nucleotides agree with TRBD1. The J segment lost 10 bases and the V segment lost 4 bases, leaving 5 bases of the junction unmatched. Germline CDR1 and CDR2: MNHEY and SVGAGI. The CDR3 sequence is 14 residues long. The CDR3 nucleotides read TGTGCCAGCAGTTTGACAGGGGGAGGGTCACCCCTCCACTTT. Translating it yields CASSLTGGGSPLHF.

The chain has TRBV29-1 and TRBJ1-2; D is possibly TRBD1 (6 bases). CDR3 length equals 12 residues. CDR1 and CDR2 (germline): SQVTM, ANQGSEA. V was clipped by 7 bases and J by 3 bases, with 12 bases between them. The CDR3: CSEGGPDYGYTF. Here the CDR3 DNA reads TGCAGCGAGGGGGGCCCGGACTATGGCTACACCTTC.

The table lists this clone with a count of one. The V call is TRBV7-9, the J call TRBJ1-3, with D tentatively TRBD1 (6 bases). Germline CDR1 and CDR2: SEHNR and FQNEAQ (reference sequence). V lost 1 base and J lost 1, with 8 bases in between. The CDR3 sequence is 15 residues long. The CDR3 nucleotides are TGTGCCAGCAGCTTAGACAGGGCATCTGGAAACACCATATATTTT. Protein product: CASSLDRASGNTIYF.

The J gene is TRBJ2-7, the V gene TRBV6-5, with 8 bases matching TRBD1. This CDR3 has 13 amino acids. Germline V lookup: CDR1 MNHEY, CDR2 SVGAGI. V lost 5 bases to trimming and J lost 5 bases; unmatched junction nucleotides: 5. DNA for the CDR3: TGTGCCAGCAGTCGACAGGGGAGAGACGAGCAGTACGTC. Translated, it gives CASSRQGRDEQYV.

This clone was counted between two and nine times. In nucleotides, the CDR3 is TGCAGCGTTGATAGGGGGTCCGCTGGTGAAAAACTGTTTTTT. It encodes CSVDRGSAGEKLFF. The chain links TRBV29-1 to TRBJ1-4; D may be TRBD1 (6 bases). V lost 3 bases and J lost 7, with 15 bases in between. The CDR3 is 14 amino acids. From germline, CDR1 is SQVTM and CDR2 ANQGSEA.

The V gene is TRBV29-1, the J gene TRBJ1-2; tentatively, D is TRBD1 (5 bases). This CDR3 comprises 13 residues. V lost 4 bases and J 7 bases, leaving 16 bases between the germline ends. Germline CDR1 SQVTM, CDR2 ANQGSEA. As DNA, the CDR3 is TGCAGCGTTGGTAGGGAGGGGAATAGTGGCTACACCTTC. Translating gives CSVGREGNSGYTF.

The count of this clone is one. V and J are TRBV5-1 and TRBJ2-3; a possible D gene is TRBD2 (6 bases). Germline-derived CDR1 and CDR2 are SGHRS and YFSETQ. Trimming shortened V by 3 bases and J by 8 bases, and 22 bases separated the two germline ends. CDR3 length: 16 residues. The CDR3 protein is CASSSQSGAGSVTQYF. The CDR3 bases are TGCGCCAGCAGCTCGCAGAGTGGTGCGGGGTCCGTTACGCAGTATTTT. The full variable domain, with the rest looked up from reference TRBV5-1 and TRBJ2-3, is KAGVTQTPRYLIKTRGQQVTLSCSPISGHRSVSWYQQTPGQGLQFLFEYFSETQRNKGNFPGRFSGRQFSNSRSEMNVSTLELGDSALYLCASSSQSGAGSVTQYFGPGTRLTVL.

This chain connects TRBV7-2 to TRBJ1-3; tentative D call: TRBD1 (6 bases). The CDR3 has 15 amino acids. V was pared by 3 bases and J by 3 bases, with 12 bases between. CDR1 and CDR2 from the germline V gene are SGHTA and FQGNSA. Written as DNA, the CDR3 is TGTGCCAGCAGCTTTTCCGGGACAATTGGAAACACCATATATTTT. Amino acid sequence: CASSFSGTIGNTIYF.

This clone was seen a few times. The chain joins TRBV5-1 to TRBJ1-4; the D is unclear. The length of the CDR3 is 16 residues. Looked up from germline, CDR1 is SGHRS and CDR2 is YFSETQ. The V end was cut by 4 bases, the J end by 3 bases, with 16 bases between. Here the CDR3 reads CASSPAGSISNEKLFF. DNA of the CDR3: TGCGCCAGCAGCCCCGCCGGGTCCATATCTAATGAAAAACTGTTTTTT.

The chain combines TRBV13 with TRBJ2-7; TRBD1 matches at 7 bases. CDR3 size: 14 residues. The trim removed 2 bases at V and 1 base at J, leaving 2 bases unmatched. The V gene's germline CDR1 is PRHDT and CDR2 FYEKMQ (reference sequence). CDR3 DNA sequence: TGTGCCAGCAGCTTACGACAGGGTTCCTACGAGCAGTACGTC. Its translation is CASSLRQGSYEQYV.

The chain recombines TRBV3-1 (or the pseudogene TRBV3-2) with TRBJ1-2; a possible D gene is TRBD1 (5 bases). This CDR3 spans 15 amino acids. Germline CDR1 is LGHDT and CDR2 is YNNKEL (reference sequence). V dropped 1 base and J dropped 2 bases, with 11 bases sitting between them. CDR3 region: CASSQAAKGNYGYTF. CDR3 DNA: TGTGCCAGCAGCCAAGCCGCCAAGGGGAACTATGGCTACACCTTC.

The V and J genes are TRBV10-2 and TRBJ1-6; 9 nucleotides align to TRBD1. Germline CDR1 WSHSY, CDR2 SAAADI. V gave up 2 bases and J gave up 10 bases; unmatched junction bases: 6. There are 15 residues in the CDR3. CDR3 bases: TGCGCCAGCAGTGAGAGGGACAGGGTGAAATCACCCCTCCACTTT. Amino acid sequence: CASSERDRVKSPLHF.

The chain carries TRBV19 and TRBJ1-2; TRBD1 aligns across 8 bases. V shed 3 bases and J 7 bases; nucleotides not matched to a gene: 13. The germline CDR1 and CDR2 sequences are LNHDA and SQIVND (reference sequence). This CDR3 region has 16 residues. In DNA form, the CDR3 reads TGTGCCAGTAGTATCAAGAGACAGGGGCCCTTCTCTGGCTACACCTTC. Its protein product is CASSIKRQGPFSGYTF.

The chain uses TRBV19 and TRBJ1-1; 9 positions match TRBD1. The V segment lost 3 bases and the J segment 7 bases; nucleotides outside the gene matches: 9. Germline CDR1 and CDR2: LNHDA and SQIVND (reference sequence). This CDR3 has 15 amino acids. The CDR3 region is CASSMANRGRSEAFF. In DNA, the CDR3 is TGTGCCAGTAGTATGGCCAACAGGGGGCGGAGTGAAGCTTTCTTT.

The rearrangement joins TRBV4-1 to TRBJ1-5; the match to TRBD1 covers 9 bases. The CDR3 is made up of 16 amino acids. Germline assignment: CDR1 MGHRA and CDR2 YSYEKL. V lost 4 bases to trimming and J lost 4 bases; unmatched junction nucleotides: 8. The CDR3, as DNA: TGCGCCAGCAGCCCTCCCCCGGGACAGGGAAATCAGCCCCAGCATTTT. Translation gives CASSPPPGQGNQPQHF.

In this sample, this clone turned up a few times. The J gene is TRBJ1-1, the V gene TRBV6-5; D not resolved. CDR1 is MNHEY and CDR2 is SVGAGI in the germline V gene. V lost 6 bases and J 4 bases, leaving 9 bases between the germline ends. This CDR3 has 12 amino acids. This CDR3 reads CASRPFGTEAFF. CDR3 nucleotides: TGTGCCAGCAGGCCCTTCGGCACTGAAGCTTTCTTT.

This rearrangement joins TRBV7-7 to TRBJ2-5, with D perhaps TRBD1 (6 bases). Trimming took 1 base from V and 5 from J, leaving 14 bases between them. The CDR3 length is 15 residues. Germline loops: CDR1 SSHAT, CDR2 FNYEAQ (reference sequence). The CDR3 coding sequence is TGTGCCAGCAGCTTAGATAGGGGGTCGAGTGAGACCCAGTACTTC. Translated: CASSLDRGSSETQYF. Variable domain in full (rest from reference TRBV7-7 and TRBJ2-5): GAGVSQSPRYKVTKRGQDVTLRCDPISSHATLYWYQQALGQGPEFLTYFNYEAQPDKSGLPSDRFSAERPEGSISTLTIQRTEQRDSAMYRCASSLDRGSSETQYFGPGTRLLVL.